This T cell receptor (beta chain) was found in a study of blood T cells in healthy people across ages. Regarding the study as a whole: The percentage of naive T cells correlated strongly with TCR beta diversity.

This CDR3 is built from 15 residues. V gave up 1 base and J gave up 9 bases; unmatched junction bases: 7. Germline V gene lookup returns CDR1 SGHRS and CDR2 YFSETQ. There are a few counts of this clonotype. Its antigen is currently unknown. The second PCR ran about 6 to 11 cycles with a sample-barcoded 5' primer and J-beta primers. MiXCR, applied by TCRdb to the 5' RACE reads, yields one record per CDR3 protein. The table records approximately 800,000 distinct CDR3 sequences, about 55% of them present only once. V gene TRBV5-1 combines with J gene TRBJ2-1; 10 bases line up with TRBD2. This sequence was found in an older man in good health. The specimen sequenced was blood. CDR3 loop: CASSLRLAGDSEQFF. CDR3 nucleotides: TGCGCCAGCAGCTTGAGGCTAGCGGGAGACAGTGAGCAGTTCTTC.